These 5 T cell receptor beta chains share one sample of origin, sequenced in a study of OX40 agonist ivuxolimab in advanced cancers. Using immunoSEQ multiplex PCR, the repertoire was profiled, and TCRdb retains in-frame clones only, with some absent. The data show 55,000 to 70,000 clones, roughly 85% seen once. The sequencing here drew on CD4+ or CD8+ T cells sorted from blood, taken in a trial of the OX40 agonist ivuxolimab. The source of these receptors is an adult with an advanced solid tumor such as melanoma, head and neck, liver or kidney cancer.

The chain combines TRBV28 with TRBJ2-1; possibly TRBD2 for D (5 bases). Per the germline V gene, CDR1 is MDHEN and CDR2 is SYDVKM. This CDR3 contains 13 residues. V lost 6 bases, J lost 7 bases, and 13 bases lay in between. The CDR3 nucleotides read TGTGCCAGCAGGTGGACTGCGAAGAATGAGCAGTTCTTC. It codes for CASRWTAKNEQFF.

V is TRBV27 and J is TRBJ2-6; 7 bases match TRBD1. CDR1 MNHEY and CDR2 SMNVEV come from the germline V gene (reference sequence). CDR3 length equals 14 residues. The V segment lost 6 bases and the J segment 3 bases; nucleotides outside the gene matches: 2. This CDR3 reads CASSGTVGANVLTF. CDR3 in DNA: TGTGCCAGCAGCGGGACAGTTGGGGCCAACGTCCTGACTTTC. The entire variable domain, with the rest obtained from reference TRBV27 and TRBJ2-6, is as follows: EAQVTQNPRYLITVTGKKLTVTCSQNMNHEYMSWYRQDPGLGLRQIYYSMNVEVTDKGDVPEGYKVSRKEKRNFPLILESPSPNQTSLYFCASSGTVGANVLTFGAGSRLTVL.

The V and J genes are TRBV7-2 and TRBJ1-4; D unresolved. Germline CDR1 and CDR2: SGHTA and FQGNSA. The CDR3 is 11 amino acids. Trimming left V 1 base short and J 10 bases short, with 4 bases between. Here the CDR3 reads CASSLEGKLFF. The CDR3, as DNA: TGTGCCAGCAGCTTAGAGGGAAAACTGTTTTTT.

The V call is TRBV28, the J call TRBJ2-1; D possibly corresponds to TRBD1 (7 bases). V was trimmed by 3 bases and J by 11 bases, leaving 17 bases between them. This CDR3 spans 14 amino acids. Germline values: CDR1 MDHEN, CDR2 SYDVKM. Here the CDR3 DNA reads TGTGCCAGCAGTTTGGAGGGGGCCGGACCCAAGCAGTTCTTC. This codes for CASSLEGAGPKQFF.

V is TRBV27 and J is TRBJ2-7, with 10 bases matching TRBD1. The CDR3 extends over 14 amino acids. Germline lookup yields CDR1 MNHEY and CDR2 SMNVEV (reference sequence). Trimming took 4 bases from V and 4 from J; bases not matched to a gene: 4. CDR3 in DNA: TGTGCCAGCAGTTCCCGGGACAGGGGATACGAGCAGTACGTC. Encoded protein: CASSSRDRGYEQYV.